The 30 T cell receptor beta chains listed next were all sequenced from one sample in a study of T cells in Graves' hyperthyroidism and ophthalmopathy (dated by TCRdb to 2018 to 2020). The library was made by multiplex PCR. Instrument on record: Illumina HiSeq 2000. Amplification of TCR beta CDR3 regions was carried out from RNA transcripts. The first round of RT-PCR for the TCR CDR3 was performed with the HTBI primer set and the Qiagen OneStep RT-PCR kit. Starting from the raw public reads, TCRdb applied fastp trimming at Q25, assembled clones with MiXCR and retained in-frame beta chains. Rows are combined by CDR3 protein, so each entry shows the most common genes and DNA. The sample table contains some 420,000 distinct CDR3 sequences; only one count was recorded for about 13% of them. Less than 6.5% of the sample rests with the top ten. Sequencing was carried out using blood. These receptors all come from a woman aged 18-30 years with Graves' hyperthyroidism.

This clonotype was counted at least ten times. This chain links TRBV29-1 with TRBJ2-3; weak D call: TRBD2 (5 bases). The CDR3 has 14 residues. V was trimmed by 7 bases and J by 8 bases, leaving 22 bases between them. In germline, CDR1 is SQVTM, CDR2 ANQGSEA. The CDR3 DNA follows: TGCAGCGGATCCTCGGCAGCGTCAGAGGGTACGCAGTATTTT. Translating it yields CSGSSAASEGTQYF.

Note on this clonotype: Being one base from a much bigger clone, this may be a read error. The V and J genes are TRBV24-1 and TRBJ2-5; D is uncertain. The CDR3 runs 12 residues. Germline V gene lookup returns CDR1 KGHDR and CDR2 SFDVKD. V was cut by 2 bases and J by 7 bases, with 7 bases left in between. The CDR3 sequence: CATSDSPGTQYF. The CDR3 DNA is TGTGCCACCAGTGATTCCCCTGGGACCCAGTACTTC.

This clonotype occurred once. V is TRBV4-1 and J is TRBJ2-1; 9 bases match TRBD1. Germline CDR1 and CDR2: MGHRA and YSYEKL. Trimming removed 0 bases from V and 9 bases from J; junction bases left unmatched: 9. The CDR3 totals 16 residues. The CDR3 region has the DNA TGCGCCAGCAGCCAAGAGGCCGGGACAGGGCGGGGTGAGCAGTTCTTC. It yields the protein CASSQEAGTGRGEQFF.

This clonotype occurred a few times. J is TRBJ2-3 and V is TRBV29-1; 7 nucleotides align to TRBD2. This CDR3 has 16 residues. J gave up 4 bases and V 1 base, and 11 bases lay outside the gene matches. Germline CDR1 is SQVTM and CDR2 is ANQGSEA. This chain's CDR3 is CSVEGTSDTSPDTQYF. CDR3 DNA sequence: TGCAGCGTTGAAGGAACTAGCGACACCTCCCCAGATACGCAGTATTTT.

J is TRBJ2-5 and V is TRBV3-1; 7 nucleotides align to TRBD1. Trimming cost V 1 base and J 13 bases; bases outside gene matches: 12. Germline V gives CDR1 LGHDT, CDR2 YNNKEL (reference sequence). The CDR3 runs to 14 residues. CDR3 region: CASSQVSTGLVSYF. Here the CDR3 DNA reads TGTGCCAGCAGCCAAGTATCGACAGGGCTTGTCTCGTACTTC.

This clonotype has at least ten counts. The rearrangement uses TRBV5-1 and TRBJ2-6; D unclear. Germline loops: CDR1 SGHRS, CDR2 YFSETQ. This CDR3 contains 14 residues. Trimming left V 3 bases short and J 4 bases short, with 8 bases between. CDR3 coding DNA: TGCGCCAGCAGCTCAGACGCCGGGGCCAACGTCCTGACTTTC. Its translation is CASSSDAGANVLTF.

In this sample, this clonotype turned up a few times. This rearrangement joins TRBV5-1 to TRBJ1-4; no clear D. V was shortened by 3 bases and J by 2 bases, with 17 bases between the two germline ends. The CDR3 has 17 amino acids. Germline CDR1 SGHRS, CDR2 YFSETQ. The CDR3 DNA follows: TGCGCCAGCAGCTCGACAAGGGCCGCGTCGACTAATGAAAAACTGTTTTTT. This sequence encodes CASSSTRAASTNEKLFF.

This chain joins TRBV7-3 and TRBJ1-1; a possible D gene is TRBD1 (5 bases). Germline V lookup: CDR1 SGHTA, CDR2 FQGTGA. Trimming left V 2 bases short and J 0 bases short, with 13 bases between. The CDR3 is 16 amino acids. CDR3 nucleotides: TGTGCCAGCAGCTTATTGGGGGGGAAGATGAACACTGAAGCTTTCTTT. Protein sequence: CASSLLGGKMNTEAFF.

This clonotype was recorded a few times. The gene calls are TRBV20-1 and TRBJ2-1, with TRBD2 as a possible D gene (5 bases). CDR1 is DFQATT and CDR2 is SNEGSKA in the germline V gene (reference sequence). The CDR3 consists of 11 residues. The CDR3 here is CTPSLNNEQFF. In DNA, the CDR3 is TGCACCCCTAGCTTGAACAATGAGCAGTTCTTC.

Ten or more counts support this clonotype. The genes are TRBV2 and TRBJ2-5, with a tentative D call TRBD2 (7 bases). Germline V gene lookup returns CDR1 SNHLY and CDR2 FYNNEI. This CDR3 contains 12 residues. V lost 7 bases, J lost 9 bases, and 15 bases lay in between. CDR3 residues: CASTKTGRAQYF. CDR3 nucleotide sequence: TGTGCCAGCACTAAAACAGGGAGGGCCCAGTACTTC.

This clonotype appeared many times. The chain combines TRBV18 with TRBJ2-3; no firm D call. This CDR3 is 12 amino acids long. Germline CDR1 and CDR2: KGHSH and LQKENI. Trimming took 6 bases from V and 5 from J, leaving 9 bases between them. The DNA of the CDR3 is TGTGCCAGCTCGCCGGATGGAGATACGCAGTATTTT. Protein product: CASSPDGDTQYF.

The chain recombines TRBV19 with TRBJ2-7; 10 bases agree with TRBD1. V lost 5 bases, J lost 3 bases, and 13 bases stayed unmatched. The CDR3 spans 17 residues. CDR1 is LNHDA, CDR2 SQIVND, per germline (reference sequence). CDR3 amino acids: CASSSEGPGQGFYEQYF. The CDR3 DNA reads TGTGCCAGTAGTTCCGAAGGACCGGGACAGGGGTTCTACGAGCAGTACTTC. The full variable domain, rest sourced from reference TRBV19 and TRBJ2-7, is DGGITQSPKYLFRKEGQNVTLSCEQNLNHDAMYWYRQDPGQGLRLIYYSQIVNDFQKGDIAEGYSVSREKKESFPLTVTSAQKNPTAFYLCASSSEGPGQGFYEQYFGPGTRLTVT.

This clonotype was counted many times. The rearrangement links TRBV3-1 to TRBJ1-2, with no clear D. CDR1 is LGHDT, CDR2 YNNKEL, per germline (reference sequence). Between the trimmed V and J ends, which lost 5 bases and 6 bases, there was a span of 4 bases. This CDR3 is 10 amino acids long. The CDR3 bases are TGTGCCAGCAGCGGGGATGGCTACACCTTC. This codes for CASSGDGYTF.

This clonotype was counted only a few times. The V and J genes are TRBV20-1 and TRBJ1-2; weak D call: TRBD1 (5 bases). Trimming left V 1 base short and J 4 bases short, with 13 bases between. Per the germline V gene, CDR1 is DFQATT and CDR2 is SNEGSKA (reference sequence). The CDR3 is 14 amino acids. The chain's CDR3 is CSARGGDASYGYTF. The CDR3 coding sequence is TGCAGTGCTAGAGGTGGGGACGCGAGCTATGGCTACACCTTC.

This clonotype was counted ten times or more. The chain joins TRBV28 to TRBJ2-7; no definite D call. The CDR3 consists of 14 residues. The germline V gene has CDR1 MDHEN and CDR2 SYDVKM. V lost 6 bases and J lost 6, with 18 bases in between. As DNA, the CDR3 is TGTGCCAGCAGCATCCCCGGCCCAGCTGCCGAGCAGTACTTC. Its translation: CASSIPGPAAEQYF.

This clonotype was detected only a few times. The V call is TRBV10-3, the J call TRBJ1-2; the match to TRBD1 covers 9 bases. This CDR3 spans 14 amino acids. From germline, CDR1 is ENHRY and CDR2 SYGVKD. V was clipped by 0 bases and J by 8 bases; unmatched bases: 4. CDR3 sequence (DNA): TGTGCCATCAGTGAGTCGAGGGACAGGGAGGGCTACACCTTC. Translated: CAISESRDREGYTF.

This clonotype was observed at least ten times. The genes are TRBV6-2 or TRBV6-3 and TRBJ2-5, with D perhaps being TRBD1 or TRBD2 (6 bases each). The CDR3 covers 13 residues. Germline V lookup: CDR1 MNHEY, CDR2 SVGEGT. The germline V and J ends were trimmed by 1 base and 7 bases, with 10 bases remaining between them. CDR3 bases: TGTGCCAGCAGTTACTTCGGAGGGGGGACCCAGTACTTC. Its translation is CASSYFGGGTQYF.

As to this clonotype: Possible read error: a much larger clone is one base away. The V and J genes are TRBV7-4 and TRBJ2-1; D call uncertain. Germline loops: CDR1 SGHVT, CDR2 SQSDAQ. The CDR3 totals 14 residues. CDR3 nucleotide sequence: TGTGCCAGCAGCTACAGCGCGGCCTACAATGAGCGGTTCTTC. Translating gives CASSYSAAYNERFF.

V gene TRBV20-1 combines with J gene TRBJ2-2, with TRBD2 identical over 9 bases. Germline CDR1 reads DFQATT; CDR2 reads SNEGSKA (reference sequence). The CDR3 consists of 17 residues. V shed 6 bases and J 0 bases; nucleotides not matched to a gene: 11. CDR3 amino acids: CSAPRMSSGANTGELFF. The CDR3 coding sequence is TGCAGTGCCCCACGAATGTCTAGCGGGGCGAACACCGGGGAGCTGTTTTTT.

This clonotype was recorded at least ten times. The chain links TRBV20-1 to TRBJ2-3; D is possibly TRBD2 (5 bases). The CDR3 length is 16 residues. In germline, CDR1 is DFQATT, CDR2 SNEGSKA (reference sequence). V was trimmed by 0 bases and J by 2 bases, leaving 15 bases between them. The CDR3 protein is CSARDRDPASTDTQYF. In nucleotides, the CDR3 is TGCAGTGCTAGAGATCGGGATCCAGCCTCCACAGATACGCAGTATTTT.

This clonotype was counted between two and nine times. The V gene is TRBV5-6, the J gene TRBJ1-1, with D unresolved. The V gene lost 1 base and the J gene lost 8 bases, with 9 bases spanning the gap. The CDR3 totals 12 residues. Germline V gene sequence: CDR1 SGHDT, CDR2 YYEEEE. The CDR3 coding sequence is TGTGCCAGCAGCTTGTTAGCAGAAGAAGCTTTCTTT. Translation: CASSLLAEEAFF.

This clonotype was counted between two and nine times. V and J are TRBV10-1 and TRBJ1-6, with D hard to call. Germline CDR1 reads WNHNN; CDR2 reads SYGVQD (reference sequence). This CDR3 is built from 14 residues. Trimming left V 2 bases short and J 7 bases short, with 9 bases between. The CDR3 reads CASSEGSVNSPLHF. CDR3 DNA sequence: TGCGCCAGCAGTGAGGGGTCAGTAAATTCACCCCTCCACTTT.

This clonotype was picked up many times. This rearrangement joins TRBV30 to TRBJ2-3; D remains unclear. V was cut by 0 bases and J by 6 bases, with 7 bases left in between. Germline CDR1 GTSNPN, CDR2 SVGIG (reference sequence). The CDR3 sequence is 12 residues long. CDR3 protein: CAWSVRSDTQYF. CDR3 in DNA: TGTGCCTGGAGTGTAAGATCCGATACGCAGTATTTT.

This clonotype appeared many times. Mismatch with germline at one junction end may stem from a read error. The rearrangement joins TRBV7-7 to TRBJ1-5, with D unclear. CDR3 length equals 13 residues. Germline CDR1 reads SSHAT; CDR2 reads FNYEAQ (reference sequence). The DNA for the CDR3 is TGTGCTAGCAGCTTAGACGGCAATGGGCCCCAGCATTTT. Translation: CASSLDGNGPQHF. Combining the CDR3 with reference TRBV7-7 and TRBJ1-5 gives the whole variable domain GAGVSQSPRYKVTKRGQDVTLRCDPISSHATLYWYQQALGQGPEFLTYFNYEAQPDKSGLPSDRFSAERPEGSISTLTIQRTEQRDSAMYRCASSLDGNGPQHFGDGTRLSIL.

The chain carries TRBV20-1 and TRBJ1-2; 9 nucleotides agree with TRBD1. The V gene end was trimmed by 6 bases and the J gene end by 1 base; junction bases not matched to a gene: 3. The CDR3 is 13 amino acids. Germline-derived CDR1 and CDR2 are DFQATT and SNEGSKA (reference sequence). In DNA, the CDR3 is TGCAGTGCCAGGACAGGGGTTAACTATGGCTACACCTTC. Translation: CSARTGVNYGYTF.

The chain recombines TRBV6-2 or TRBV6-3 with TRBJ1-3, with D possibly being TRBD1 (5 bases). CDR1 and CDR2 from the germline V gene are MNHEY and SVGEGT. CDR3 length: 15 amino acids. Trimming shortened V by 7 bases and J by 2 bases, and 15 bases separated the two germline ends. This chain's CDR3 is CASITSGGPGNTIYF. In nucleotides, the CDR3 is TGTGCCAGCATCACGTCGGGGGGACCTGGAAACACCATATATTTT.

The table lists this clonotype with many counts. The V and J genes are TRBV6-1 and TRBJ1-5; weak D call: TRBD1 (6 bases). Germline loops: CDR1 MNHNS, CDR2 SASEGT. The CDR3 contains 15 residues. V was pared by 7 bases and J by 1 base, with 14 bases between. For the CDR3, the DNA is TGTGCCAGCACCTACAGGGTGTCGAGCAATCAGCCCCAGCATTTT. Its translation: CASTYRVSSNQPQHF.

This clonotype has at least ten counts. The CDR3 reads CASRKQGRYGYTF. CDR3 DNA: TGTGCCAGCAGAAAACAGGGGAGATATGGCTACACCTTC. The V gene is TRBV12-3 or TRBV12-4, the J gene TRBJ1-2, with TRBD1 matching over 7 bases. The junction had 6 bases not matched to a gene; V was cut back by 6 bases and J by 5 bases. The CDR3 length is 13 residues.

This chain uses TRBV6-5 with TRBJ1-6; D call uncertain. CDR1 MNHEY and CDR2 SVGAGI come from the germline V gene. Trimming stripped 2 bases from V and 5 bases from J, with 16 bases between. CDR3 length: 17 residues. The CDR3 is CASSYRPPRADNSPLHF. The CDR3 coding sequence is TGTGCCAGCAGTTACAGGCCTCCAAGGGCGGATAATTCACCCCTCCACTTT.

The sample holds many counts of this clonotype. The chain links TRBV6-5 to TRBJ1-1, with D possibly TRBD1 on 6 matching bases. The CDR3 consists of 16 residues. Germline-derived CDR1 and CDR2 are MNHEY and SVGAGI. V was pared by 0 bases and J by 3 bases, with 14 bases between. DNA of the CDR3: TGTGCCAGCAGTTACTCATCGGGGGGGCCGGACACTGAAGCTTTCTTT. Translation gives CASSYSSGGPDTEAFF.